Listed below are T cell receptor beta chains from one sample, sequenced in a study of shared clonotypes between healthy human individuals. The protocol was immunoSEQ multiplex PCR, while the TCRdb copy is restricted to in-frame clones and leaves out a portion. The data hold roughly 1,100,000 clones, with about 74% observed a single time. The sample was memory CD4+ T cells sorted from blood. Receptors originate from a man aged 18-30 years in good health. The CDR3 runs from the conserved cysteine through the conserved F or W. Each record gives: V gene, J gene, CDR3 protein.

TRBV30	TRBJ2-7	CAWSVGRASYEQYF
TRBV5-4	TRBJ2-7	CASGQLATFSYEQYF
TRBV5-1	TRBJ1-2	CASSLVQGYGYTF
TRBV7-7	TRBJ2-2	CASSAMNTGELFF
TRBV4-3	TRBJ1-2	CASSQETGTPNYGYTF
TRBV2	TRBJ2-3	CASRGRRNGQTDTQYF
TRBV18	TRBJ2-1	CASSLSGDEQFF
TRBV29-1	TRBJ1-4	CSVASGGSVTNEKLFF
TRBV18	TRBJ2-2	CASSTAEGGELFF
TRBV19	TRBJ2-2	CASSIPGARTSGELFF
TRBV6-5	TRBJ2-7	CASTGTGSYEQYF
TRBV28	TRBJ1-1	CASRPQGTGGITEAFF
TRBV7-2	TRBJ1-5	CASSLEAGYNQPQHF
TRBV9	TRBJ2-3	CASSVIGGGSTDTQYF
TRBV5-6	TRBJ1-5	CASSRRQEPRQPQHF
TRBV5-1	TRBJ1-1	CASSQNPGTGNTEAFF
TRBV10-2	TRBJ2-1	CASSEFTPTGEQFF
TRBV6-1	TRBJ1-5	CASSDGQGQPQHF
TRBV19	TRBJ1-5	CASRDREGRQPQHF
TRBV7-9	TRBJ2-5	CASSLGIAGGGETQYF
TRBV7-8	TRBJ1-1	CASSLATGRAYTEAFF
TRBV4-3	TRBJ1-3	CASSRHSGNTIYF
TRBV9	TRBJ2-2	CASSVAGNANTGELFF
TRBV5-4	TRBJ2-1	CASSWSIAGGSNEQFF
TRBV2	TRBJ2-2	CASSLGGHMNTGELFF
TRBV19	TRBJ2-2	CASKGGSGTGELFF
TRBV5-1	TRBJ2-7	CASSDTGGAYEQYF
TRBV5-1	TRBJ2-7	CASSLGGTDDEQYF
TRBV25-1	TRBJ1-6	CASTAPGQGIGPLHF
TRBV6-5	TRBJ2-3	CASSFGLAQYF
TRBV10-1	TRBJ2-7	CASSESGPFQQYF
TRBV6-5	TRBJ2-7	CASSYSDRGSHEQYF
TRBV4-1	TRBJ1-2	CASSQDFAGGQVDGYTF
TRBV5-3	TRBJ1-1	CARSFRTERTEAFF
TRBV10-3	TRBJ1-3	CAISELGQSSGNTIYF
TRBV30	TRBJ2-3	CAWSAGQGVTTDTQYF
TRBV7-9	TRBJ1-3	CASSLGGQSSGNTIYF
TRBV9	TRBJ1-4	CASSVASQFNEKLFF
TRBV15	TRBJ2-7	CATSRGTGGSYEQYF
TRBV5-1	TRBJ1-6	CASSYRTGTGNSPLHF
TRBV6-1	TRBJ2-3	CASTPQPVLLNTQYF